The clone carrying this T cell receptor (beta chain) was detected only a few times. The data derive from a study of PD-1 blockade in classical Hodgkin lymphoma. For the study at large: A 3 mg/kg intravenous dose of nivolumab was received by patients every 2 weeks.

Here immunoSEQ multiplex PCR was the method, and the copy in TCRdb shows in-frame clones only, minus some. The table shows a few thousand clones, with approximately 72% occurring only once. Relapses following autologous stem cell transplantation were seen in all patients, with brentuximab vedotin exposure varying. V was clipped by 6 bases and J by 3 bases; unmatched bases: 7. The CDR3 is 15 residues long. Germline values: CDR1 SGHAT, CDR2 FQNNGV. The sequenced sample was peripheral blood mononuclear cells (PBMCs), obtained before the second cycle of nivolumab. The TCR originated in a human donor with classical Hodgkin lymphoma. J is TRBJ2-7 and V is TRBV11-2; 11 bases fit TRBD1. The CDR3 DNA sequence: TGTGCCAGCAGTCAACCGGGACAGGGGGACTACGAGCAGTACTTC. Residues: CASSQPGQGDYEQYF.